What follows are 28 T cell receptor beta chains derived from one specimen sequenced in a study of cytomegalovirus exposure and HLA in healthy donors. Libraries were prepared by immunoSEQ multiplex PCR; TCRdb keeps only in-frame clonotypes and omits some of them. The repertoire includes 55,000 to 75,000 clones, approximately 94% of them detected once, and around 4.5% sits in the top ten. Sample: PBMCs. The receptors originated from a man aged 18-30 years in good health and CMV-seropositive.

The chain couples TRBV6-1 to TRBJ1-5; a weak D match, TRBD1 (6 bases). The CDR3 runs 13 residues. Per the germline V gene, CDR1 is MNHNS and CDR2 is SASEGT. V lost 6 bases and J lost 4, with 10 bases in between. CDR3 sequence reads: CASRRTENQPQHF. The CDR3, as DNA: TGTGCCAGCAGGAGGACAGAGAATCAGCCCCAGCATTTT.

The chain joins TRBV30 to TRBJ2-7, with D possibly TRBD2 on 6 matching bases. The V gene's germline CDR1 is GTSNPN and CDR2 SVGIG (reference sequence). V dropped 2 bases and J dropped 3 bases, with 11 bases sitting between them. The CDR3 contains 13 residues. CDR3 loop: CAWSLAGNYEQYF. In DNA, the CDR3 is TGTGCCTGGAGTTTGGCGGGGAACTACGAGCAGTACTTC. Full variable domain (remainder filled in from reference TRBV30 and TRBJ2-7): SQTIHQWPATLVQPVGSPLSLECTVEGTSNPNLYWYRQAAGRGLQLLFYSVGIGQISSEVPQNLSASRPQDRQFILSSKKLLLSDSGFYLCAWSLAGNYEQYFGPGTRLTVT.

Only one count was recorded for this clone. The J gene is TRBJ2-5, the V gene TRBV6-1, with TRBD1 identical over 8 bases. The CDR3 sequence is 15 residues long. With 1 base clipped from V and 2 bases from J, the junction kept 3 bases outside the gene matches. Germline V gene sequence: CDR1 MNHNS, CDR2 SASEGT. CDR3 in DNA: TGTGCCAGCAGTGAAGGGACAGGGCCTCAAGAGACCCAGTACTTC. Amino acids: CASSEGTGPQETQYF.

The genes are TRBV29-1 and TRBJ1-2; D uncertain. The CDR3 has 12 residues. Per germline, CDR1 SQVTM and CDR2 ANQGSEA. V lost 7 bases, J lost 4 bases, and 13 bases lay in between. The CDR3: CSDEIRGYGYTF. The CDR3 DNA follows: TGCAGCGACGAGATCCGGGGCTATGGCTACACCTTC.

The V call is TRBV13, the J call TRBJ2-1; possible D gene TRBD2, 6 bases. The CDR3 has 15 residues. The ends were cut back, 2 bases at V and 7 bases at J, with 15 bases in the middle. Germline V gene lookup returns CDR1 PRHDT and CDR2 FYEKMQ (reference sequence). In nucleotides, the CDR3 is TGTGCCAGCAGCTTAAAGGGACTGGGGCTGAATGAGCAGTTCTTC. It is translated as CASSLKGLGLNEQFF.

Here the CDR3 DNA reads TGTGCCAGCAGCAAGACAGCCCCGGGACAGGGGGGCACCGGGGAGCTGTTTTTT. It specifies CASSKTAPGQGGTGELFF. The gene calls are TRBV27 and TRBJ2-2, with 11 bases lining up with TRBD1. The germline CDR1 and CDR2 sequences are MNHEY and SMNVEV (reference sequence). The CDR3 contains 18 residues. Losses at the gene ends were 6 bases for V and 4 bases for J; bases not matched to a gene: 13.

This sequence joins TRBV18 and TRBJ2-7; 8 bases map to TRBD2. Germline V gene sequence: CDR1 KGHSH, CDR2 LQKENI. With 0 bases clipped from V and 2 bases from J, the junction kept 6 bases outside the gene matches. CDR3 length equals 16 residues. For the CDR3, the DNA is TGTGCCAGCTCACCACCGATGGTTAGCGGGACCTACGAGCAGTACTTC. It codes for CASSPPMVSGTYEQYF. The full variable domain, with the rest looked up from reference TRBV18 and TRBJ2-7, is NAGVMQNPRHLVRRRGQEARLRCSPMKGHSHVYWYRQLPEEGLKFMVYLQKENIIDESGMPKERFSAEFPKEGPSILRIQQVVRGDSAAYFCASSPPMVSGTYEQYFGPGTRLTVT.

The rearrangement joins TRBV10-3 to TRBJ2-2; D may be TRBD2 (6 bases). This CDR3 spans 12 amino acids. The germline CDR1 and CDR2 sequences are ENHRY and SYGVKD. The germline V and J ends were trimmed by 6 bases and 7 bases, with 9 bases remaining between them. The CDR3 DNA follows: TGTGCCATCAGGAGGGAGGACGGGGAGCTGTTTTTT. This codes for CAIRREDGELFF.

This clone showed up just a few times. J is TRBJ1-5 and V is TRBV19; possible D gene TRBD1, 5 bases. The CDR3 is 14 residues long. Trimming took off 3 bases at V and 3 bases at J, with 9 bases between the two ends. From germline, CDR1 is LNHDA and CDR2 SQIVND (reference sequence). CDR3 residues: CASSMGRVNQPQHF. In DNA, the CDR3 is TGTGCCAGTAGTATGGGCAGGGTCAATCAGCCCCAGCATTTT.

The V gene is TRBV28, the J gene TRBJ2-7; D call uncertain. This CDR3 is built from 11 residues. The germline gives CDR1 MDHEN, CDR2 SYDVKM. V lost 2 bases and J lost 7, with 6 bases in between. The CDR3 DNA sequence: TGTGCCAGCAGTTTACGCCGGGAGCAGTACTTC. Translating it yields CASSLRREQYF.

This clone appeared once. The V and J genes are TRBV7-3 and TRBJ2-1; no definite D call. The V and J ends lost 2 bases and 6 bases respectively, with 17 bases between them. CDR1 is SGHTA, CDR2 FQGTGA, per germline. The CDR3 has 16 amino acids. The CDR3 reads CASSLAGSSSPNEQFF. Written as DNA, the CDR3 is TGTGCCAGCAGCTTAGCTGGCTCCTCTTCCCCCAATGAGCAGTTCTTC.

Comments on this clone: This CDR3 is also generated by other DNA sequences in the sample. The V and J genes are TRBV10-3 and TRBJ1-1, with D unclear. The V gene's germline CDR1 is ENHRY and CDR2 SYGVKD. The CDR3 length is 14 residues. Trimming removed 2 bases from V and 0 bases from J, with 7 bases in between. The CDR3 sequence: CAISEGQLNTEAFF. The DNA of the CDR3 is TGTGCCATCAGTGAGGGGCAGTTGAACACTGAAGCTTTCTTT.

This sequence joins TRBV7-2 and TRBJ2-1, with a tentative D call TRBD1 (5 bases). Germline CDR1 is SGHTA and CDR2 is FQGNSA. The CDR3 covers 16 residues. V lost 0 bases and J lost 1, with 10 bases in between. The CDR3 here is CASSLAGPGSYNEQFF. CDR3 bases: TGTGCCAGCAGCTTAGCAGGGCCAGGGTCCTACAATGAGCAGTTCTTC.

The rearrangement links TRBV28 to TRBJ1-3; no reliable D call. Germline V CDR1 and CDR2: MDHEN, SYDVKM. V was trimmed by 2 bases and J by 0 bases, leaving 11 bases between them. This CDR3 is built from 16 residues. The CDR3 protein is CASSLADGSSGNTIYF. The CDR3 DNA reads TGTGCCAGCAGTTTAGCGGACGGGAGCTCTGGAAACACCATATATTTT.

The J gene is TRBJ1-1, the V gene TRBV18, with 8 bases lining up with TRBD1. Trimming cost V 2 bases and J 3 bases; bases outside gene matches: 8. The CDR3 has 16 residues. Germline CDR1 reads KGHSH; CDR2 reads LQKENI. The CDR3 is CASSPSPGQADTEAFF. The CDR3 nucleotides read TGTGCCAGCTCACCATCCCCGGGACAGGCGGACACTGAAGCTTTCTTT.

The V and J genes are TRBV7-3 and TRBJ2-4, with TRBD2 matching over 10 bases. Germline V gives CDR1 SGHTA, CDR2 FQGTGA. The CDR3 has 15 amino acids. J lost 8 bases, V lost 2 bases, and 6 bases had no gene match. CDR3 region: CASSLLGLAGDIQYF. In DNA form, the CDR3 reads TGTGCCAGCAGCTTACTGGGGCTAGCGGGAGACATTCAGTACTTC.

J is TRBJ2-2 and V is TRBV19; TRBD2 aligns across 10 bases. The junction had 11 bases not matched to a gene; V was cut back by 2 bases and J by 5 bases. Germline V gene sequence: CDR1 LNHDA, CDR2 SQIVND (reference sequence). This CDR3 spans 18 amino acids. CDR3 protein: CASSIPLTSGKGTGELFF. The CDR3 DNA reads TGTGCCAGTAGTATACCCCTAACTAGCGGGAAAGGGACCGGGGAGCTGTTTTTT.

The J gene is TRBJ1-5, the V gene TRBV28; 7 bases are a match to TRBD1. The CDR3 totals 15 residues. Germline CDR1 and CDR2: MDHEN and SYDVKM. Trimming cost V 7 bases and J 3 bases; bases outside gene matches: 9. Here the CDR3 DNA reads TGTGCCAGCACCCTACAGGGGTTTGACAATCAGCCCCAGCATTTT. It encodes CASTLQGFDNQPQHF.

The chain recombines TRBV25-1 with TRBJ2-7; TRBD2 might be the D (7 bases). This CDR3 spans 13 amino acids. CDR1 MGHDK and CDR2 SYGVNS come from the germline V gene. V dropped 6 bases and J dropped 3 bases, with 12 bases sitting between them. The CDR3 sequence is CASSRGGDYEQYF. As DNA, the CDR3 is TGTGCCAGCAGCCGCGGGGGCGACTACGAGCAGTACTTC.

This chain connects TRBV7-9 to TRBJ2-1; 12 positions match TRBD2. Per the germline V gene, CDR1 is SEHNR and CDR2 is FQNEAQ (reference sequence). Trimming at V came to 6 bases and at J to 7 bases, leaving 7 bases not matched to a gene. This CDR3 has 15 amino acids. CDR3 coding DNA: TGTGCCAGCAGACCCGGACTAGCGGGAATGAATGAGCAGTTCTTC. This translates into CASRPGLAGMNEQFF.

This chain uses TRBV7-6 with TRBJ2-2, with D perhaps matching TRBD1 (5 bases). CDR1 SGHVS and CDR2 FNYEAQ come from the germline V gene. The CDR3 length is 13 residues. Between the trimmed V and J ends, which lost 6 bases and 4 bases, there was a span of 9 bases. CDR3 coding DNA: TGTGCCAGCAGGGAAACAGGCACCGGGGAGCTGTTTTTT. This encodes CASRETGTGELFF. Based on the CDR3 plus reference TRBV7-6 and TRBJ2-2, the full variable domain is GAGVSQSPRYKVTKRGQDVALRCDPISGHVSLYWYRQALGQGPEFLTYFNYEAQQDKSGLPNDRFSAERPEGSISTLTIQRTEQRDSAMYRCASRETGTGELFFGEGSRLTVL.

This chain connects TRBV6-1 to TRBJ2-6; D might be TRBD1 (6 bases). This CDR3 is 18 amino acids long. The V gene lost 4 bases and the J gene lost 2 bases, with 18 bases spanning the gap. Germline values: CDR1 MNHNS, CDR2 SASEGT. CDR3 sequence reads: CASSGQALILPGANVLTF. In nucleotides, the CDR3 is TGTGCCAGCAGTGGACAGGCATTGATCCTCCCTGGGGCCAACGTCCTGACTTTC.

The gene calls are TRBV6-1 and TRBJ1-2, with D unresolved. V was shortened by 3 bases and J by 8 bases, with 13 bases between the two germline ends. CDR1 and CDR2 from the germline V gene are MNHNS and SASEGT. The CDR3 has 13 amino acids. DNA for the CDR3: TGTGCCAGCAGTGACAACCAACGGAGCGGCTACACCTTC. It codes for CASSDNQRSGYTF.

This chain joins TRBV18 and TRBJ2-2; maybe TRBD1 (6 bases). The CDR3 length is 15 residues. Trimming took 4 bases from V and 0 from J, leaving 9 bases between them. CDR1 and CDR2 from the germline V gene are KGHSH and LQKENI. CDR3 region: CASSRTETNTGELFF. CDR3 nucleotides: TGTGCCAGCTCACGGACAGAGACGAACACCGGGGAGCTGTTTTTT.

The rearrangement links TRBV19 to TRBJ1-1; D call uncertain. The CDR3 loop spans 12 amino acids. The V end was cut by 5 bases, the J end by 7 bases, with 11 bases between. From germline, CDR1 is LNHDA and CDR2 SQIVND (reference sequence). The CDR3 sequence is CASSPRGIEAFF. The CDR3 DNA sequence: TGTGCCAGTAGTCCCCGAGGGATTGAAGCTTTCTTT.

This chain joins TRBV28 and TRBJ1-2, with 10 nucleotides matching TRBD1. Trimming took 6 bases from V and 4 from J; bases not matched to a gene: 5. In germline, CDR1 is MDHEN, CDR2 SYDVKM. The CDR3 sequence is 14 residues long. The CDR3 sequence: CASSSGTGVYGYTF. CDR3 in DNA: TGTGCCAGCAGCTCCGGGACAGGGGTCTATGGCTACACCTTC.

The genes are TRBV30 and TRBJ1-2; D call uncertain. This CDR3 spans 14 amino acids. Germline V gene data show CDR1 as GTSNPN and CDR2 as SVGIG (reference sequence). V lost 1 base to trimming and J lost 1 base, with 10 bases between them. As DNA, the CDR3 is TGTGCCTGGAGTGCCGGGAGACATAACTATGGCTACACCTTC. Translation: CAWSAGRHNYGYTF.

The chain recombines TRBV10-1 with TRBJ1-6; 9 bases line up with TRBD1. After removal of 2 bases from V and 8 bases from J, the junction contained 13 bases not matched to a gene. The CDR3 spans 18 residues. Germline lookup yields CDR1 WNHNN and CDR2 SYGVQD (reference sequence). The CDR3 loop reads CASSEGDRADLDHSPLHF. As DNA, the CDR3 is TGCGCCAGCAGTGAGGGGGACAGGGCTGACTTGGATCATTCACCCCTCCACTTT.